This is a list of T cell receptor beta chains from one sample in a study of response to subunit inactivated influenza vaccine. TCRdb reprocessed the RT-PCR reads via MiXCR and lists one record per CDR3 protein. The data show around 490,000 distinct CDR3 sequences, approximately 7.6% seen once. Sequenced here: PBMCs from blood, sampled roughly 24 months after vaccination. The origin of the receptors is a man aged 45 to 75 who received an inactivated influenza vaccine. The CDR3 runs from the conserved cysteine through the conserved F or W. A D gene is named only where the DNA matches it firmly. Clone size is not always given. Where it is, it says once, few, many or a class for expanded clones.

CDR3aa: CASSLRSALQETQYF; CDR3nt: TGTGCCAGCAGTTTGAGGTCAGCTCTTCAAGAGACCCAGTACTTC; j_gene: TRBJ2-5; d_gene: NA; abundance: NA; v_gene: TRBV12-3/TRBV12-4
CDR3aa: CASSAQGGSYTGELFF; CDR3nt: TGTGCCAGCAGCGCCCAGGGGGGATCTTACACCGGGGAGCTGTTTTTT; j_gene: TRBJ2-2; d_gene: NA; abundance: NA; v_gene: TRBV9
CDR3aa: CSASRGTGVIYEQYF; CDR3nt: TGCAGTGCTAGCCGGGGGACAGGGGTGATCTACGAGCAGTACTTC; j_gene: TRBJ2-7; d_gene: TRBD1; abundance: few; v_gene: TRBV20-1
CDR3aa: CSAPSGTYDTEAFF; CDR3nt: TGCAGTGCCCCGTCCGGGACTTACGACACTGAAGCTTTCTTT; j_gene: TRBJ1-1; d_gene: NA; abundance: NA; v_gene: TRBV20-1
CDR3aa: CASGQPYEQYF; CDR3nt: TGTGCCAGTGGACAACCCTACGAGCAGTACTTC; j_gene: TRBJ2-7; d_gene: NA; abundance: NA; v_gene: TRBV27
CDR3aa: CSASRGHSGELFF; CDR3nt: TGCAGTGCTAGCAGGGGGCACAGCGGGGAGCTGTTTTTT; j_gene: TRBJ2-2; d_gene: TRBD1; abundance: many; v_gene: TRBV20-1
CDR3aa: CASTSRGREIQYF; CDR3nt: TGTGCCAGCACTTCGAGGGGCAGAGAGATTCAGTACTTC; j_gene: TRBJ2-4; d_gene: NA; abundance: few; v_gene: TRBV7-2
CDR3aa: CAWTRDRGHTEAFF; CDR3nt: TGTGCCTGGACCCGGGACAGGGGACACACTGAAGCTTTCTTT; j_gene: TRBJ1-1; d_gene: TRBD1; abundance: NA; v_gene: TRBV30
CDR3aa: CSVDAAGDYNEQFF; CDR3nt: TGCAGCGTTGATGCAGCGGGCGACTACAATGAGCAGTTCTTC; j_gene: TRBJ2-1; d_gene: NA; abundance: NA; v_gene: TRBV29-1
CDR3aa: CASSQGRDPYNEQFF; CDR3nt: TGTGCCAGCAGCCAGGGGCGGGACCCCTACAATGAGCAGTTCTTC; j_gene: TRBJ2-1; d_gene: NA; abundance: NA; v_gene: TRBV3-1
CDR3aa: CASSLLPVSTDTQYF; CDR3nt: TGTGCCAGCAGTTTATTGCCAGTAAGCACAGATACGCAGTATTTT; j_gene: TRBJ2-3; d_gene: NA; abundance: NA; v_gene: TRBV28
CDR3aa: CASSYLAGSTDTQYF; CDR3nt: TGTGCCAGCAGTTATCTTGCAGGGAGTACAGATACGCAGTATTTT; j_gene: TRBJ2-3; d_gene: NA; abundance: many; v_gene: TRBV6-5
CDR3aa: CASSSHERGASPLHF; CDR3nt: TGTGCCAGCAGTTCCCACGAGCGGGGGGCATCACCCCTCCACTTT; j_gene: TRBJ1-6; d_gene: NA; abundance: NA; v_gene: TRBV27
CDR3aa: CASSSGTSGRVNEQFF; CDR3nt: TGTGCCAGCAGTTCTGGGACTAGCGGGAGGGTTAATGAGCAGTTCTTC; j_gene: TRBJ2-1; d_gene: TRBD2; abundance: few; v_gene: TRBV27
CDR3aa: CASSTRGYNEQFF; CDR3nt: TGTGCCAGCAGTACGCGTGGATACAATGAGCAGTTCTTC; j_gene: TRBJ2-1; d_gene: NA; abundance: few; v_gene: TRBV6-2/TRBV6-3
CDR3aa: CSAERTGGGNTEAFF; CDR3nt: TGCAGTGCCGAACGGACAGGAGGGGGGAACACTGAAGCTTTCTTT; j_gene: TRBJ1-1; d_gene: TRBD1; abundance: many; v_gene: TRBV20-1
CDR3aa: CASSLAGRLNEQYF; CDR3nt: TGTGCCAGCAGCTTGGCCGGAAGGTTGAACGAGCAGTACTTC; j_gene: TRBJ2-7; d_gene: NA; abundance: NA; v_gene: TRBV5-5
CDR3aa: CASSLAPGDTIYF; CDR3nt: TGTGCCAGCAGCTTAGCACCGGGAGACACCATATATTTT; j_gene: TRBJ1-3; d_gene: NA; abundance: few; v_gene: TRBV7-9